These 23 T cell receptor beta chains were all obtained from the same sample, sequenced in a study of immune evolution from preneoplasia to lung adenocarcinoma. The data were produced by immunoSEQ multiplex PCR, yet TCRdb's version contains in-frame clones alone and is incomplete. The data show roughly 5,200 clones, around 80% seen once. Sequences were obtained from FFPE normal lung tissue adjacent to the tumor. The receptor set was obtained from a person aged 50 or older with lung adenocarcinoma.

The table lists this clone with a few counts. The V call is TRBV14, the J call TRBJ2-7; no reliable D call. CDR1 and CDR2 from the germline V gene are SGHDN and FVKESK. The V end lost 5 bases, the J end lost 0 bases, and 2 bases lay between the germline ends. The CDR3 is 11 residues long. The CDR3 reads CASSDSYEQYF. In DNA, the CDR3 is TGTGCCAGCAGCGACTCCTACGAGCAGTACTTC.

The J gene is TRBJ2-3, the V gene TRBV18; TRBD2 agrees at 13 bases. Unmatched junction bases numbered 7, after V lost 3 bases and J lost 1 base. The CDR3 extends over 18 amino acids. Germline V lookup: CDR1 KGHSH, CDR2 LQKENI. The CDR3 nucleotides read TGTGCCAGCTCACCCTTAGTTGGGACTAGCGGGGGCACAGATACGCAGTATTTT. Translation gives CASSPLVGTSGGTDTQYF.

This clone was seen more than once but under ten times. The junction departs from germline at one end; a sequencing error may be responsible. The chain employs TRBV7-8 and TRBJ2-5; D call uncertain. This CDR3 spans 12 amino acids. Germline CDR1 is SGHVS and CDR2 is FQNEAQ. The CDR3 nucleotides are TGTGCCAGCAGCTTAGATGAAACTACTCGAGACTTC. Amino acids: CASSLDETTRDF. Filled out from reference TRBV7-8 and TRBJ2-5, the complete variable domain reads GAGVSQSPRYKVAKRGQDVALRCDPISGHVSLFWYQQALGQGPEFLTYFQNEAQLDKSGLPSDRFFAERPEGSVSTLKIQRTQQEDSAVYLCASSLDETTRDFGPGTRLLVL.

This chain connects TRBV5-1 to TRBJ1-2; 7 bases fit TRBD1. The CDR3 is 14 amino acids. After removal of 4 bases from V and 3 bases from J, the junction contained 6 bases not matched to a gene. CDR1 SGHRS and CDR2 YFSETQ come from the germline V gene. CDR3 sequence: CASSVGQMDYGYTF. The CDR3 DNA follows: TGCGCCAGCAGCGTGGGACAGATGGACTATGGCTACACCTTC.

Of note for this clone: In the same sample, other DNA sequences code for this CDR3. The gene calls are TRBV15 and TRBJ1-4; D unclear. The CDR3 totals 15 residues. V was cut by 0 bases and J by 0 bases, with 5 bases left in between. CDR1 LNHNV and CDR2 YYDKDF come from the germline V gene (reference sequence). CDR3 in DNA: TGTGCCACCAGCAGAGACGGGACAACTAATGAAAAACTGTTTTTT. It translates to CATSRDGTTNEKLFF.

This chain connects TRBV4-1 to TRBJ2-3; tentatively, D is TRBD2 (5 bases). V lost 5 bases and J 6 bases, leaving 12 bases between the germline ends. This CDR3 has 13 residues. Germline-derived CDR1 and CDR2 are MGHRA and YSYEKL. The CDR3 loop is CASSYPGGDTQYF. The CDR3 nucleotides are TGCGCCAGCAGCTACCCAGGCGGGGATACGCAGTATTTT.

In this sample, this clone turned up a few times. The chain links TRBV7-9 to TRBJ2-1; D ambiguous. The V end was cut by 3 bases, the J end by 5 bases, with 5 bases between. The CDR3 length is 12 residues. The V gene's germline CDR1 is SEHNR and CDR2 FQNEAQ (reference sequence). For the CDR3, the DNA is TGTGCCAGCAGCTTGTCAAACAATGAGCAGTTCTTC. Translated: CASSLSNNEQFF.

CDR3 nucleotide sequence: TGTGCCAGCAGCTTAGCGGGACAGGGTGGCCAAGAGACCCAGTACTTC. Amino acid sequence: CASSLAGQGGQETQYF. The J gene is TRBJ2-5, the V gene TRBV7-9, with 9 positions matching TRBD1. There are 16 residues in the CDR3. From germline, CDR1 is SEHNR and CDR2 FQNEAQ (reference sequence). V dropped 0 bases and J dropped 1; count of bases not matched to a gene: 3.

The chain combines TRBV19 with TRBJ2-2; D is uncertain. Germline CDR1 is LNHDA and CDR2 is SQIVND (reference sequence). V was trimmed by 11 bases and J by 1 base, leaving 11 bases between them. The CDR3 totals 13 residues. Written as DNA, the CDR3 is TGTGCCTCTGAGAGGCGGAACACCGGGGAGCTGTTTTTT. This encodes CASERRNTGELFF.

J is TRBJ2-1 and V is TRBV5-1, with 13 nucleotides matching TRBD2. Trimming took 4 bases from V and 15 from J; bases not matched to a gene: 22. Per the germline V gene, CDR1 is SGHRS and CDR2 is YFSETQ. The CDR3 has 18 residues. The CDR3 sequence: CASSPVGGFGTSGVFWFF. The CDR3 DNA sequence: TGCGCCAGCAGCCCCGTGGGGGGATTCGGGACTAGCGGGGTATTCTGGTTCTTC.

The chain is built from TRBV5-1 and TRBJ1-1, with 8 bases identical to TRBD1. The J segment lost 5 bases and the V segment lost 2 bases, leaving 2 bases of the junction unmatched. From germline, CDR1 is SGHRS and CDR2 YFSETQ. The CDR3 has 13 amino acids. The CDR3: CASSFRQGTEAFF. The CDR3 coding sequence is TGCGCCAGCAGCTTCCGACAGGGGACTGAAGCTTTCTTT.

This rearrangement joins TRBV5-1 to TRBJ2-2, with 8 bases that match TRBD2. The trim removed 9 bases at V and 2 bases at J, leaving 6 bases unmatched. The germline V gene encodes CDR1 SGHRS and CDR2 YFSETQ. CDR3 length equals 14 residues. DNA of the CDR3: TGCGCCACCAGACTAGCGACTAACACCGGGGAGCTGTTTTTT. This codes for CATRLATNTGELFF.

The V and J genes are TRBV5-4 and TRBJ2-2, with D perhaps matching TRBD1 (5 bases). The CDR3 is 15 residues long. Germline CDR1 reads SGHNT; CDR2 reads YYREEE (reference sequence). V dropped 0 bases and J dropped 1 base, with 7 bases sitting between them. As DNA, the CDR3 is TGTGCCAGCAGCTTGGGGACAAGGAACACCGGGGAGCTGTTTTTT. Translated, it gives CASSLGTRNTGELFF.

The CDR3 reads CASRFTGPLVYEQYF. As DNA, the CDR3 is TGTGCAAGTCGCTTTACCGGGCCACTAGTCTACGAGCAGTACTTC. The rearrangement uses TRBV12-2 and TRBJ2-7; the DNA was not compared with TRBD2, the D call given in the table. TRBV12-2 corresponds to a pseudogene. The CDR3 covers 15 residues.

This clone occurred once. This chain joins TRBV7-2 and TRBJ2-1; the D gene is possibly TRBD2 (5 bases). Looked up from germline, CDR1 is SGHTA and CDR2 is FQGNSA. V dropped 3 bases and J dropped 0 bases, with 12 bases sitting between them. The CDR3 is made up of 16 amino acids. CDR3 loop: CASSLDWESSYNEQFF. The CDR3 bases are TGTGCCAGCAGCTTGGACTGGGAGAGCTCCTACAATGAGCAGTTCTTC.

The gene calls are TRBV2 and TRBJ1-1; D call uncertain. The V end was cut by 2 bases, the J end by 1 base, with 11 bases between. The CDR3 runs to 15 residues. Per the germline V gene, CDR1 is SNHLY and CDR2 is FYNNEI. This CDR3 reads CASSEMADSNTEAFF. CDR3 DNA: TGTGCCAGCAGTGAAATGGCAGATTCGAACACTGAAGCTTTCTTT.

V usage is TRBV11-3 and J usage is TRBJ1-3; D is unresolved. The germline V gene encodes CDR1 SGHNT and CDR2 YENEEA. Trimming cost V 0 bases and J 12 bases, with 9 bases left between them. The CDR3 is 12 residues long. This CDR3 is CASSLEMNHIYF. The CDR3 nucleotides read TGTGCCAGCAGCTTAGAAATGAATCACATATATTTT.

J is TRBJ1-4 and V is TRBV2, with 7 bases identical to TRBD1. V was pared by 8 bases and J by 4 bases, with 4 bases of the junction left unmatched. The CDR3 runs 13 residues. In germline, CDR1 is SNHLY, CDR2 FYNNEI. CDR3 in DNA: TGTGCCAGCCGGGACAGATTTAATGAAAAACTGTTTTTT. Amino acid sequence: CASRDRFNEKLFF.

This clone was counted a few times. This chain uses TRBV14 with TRBJ1-3; D perhaps matches TRBD1 (6 bases). V lost 4 bases to trimming and J lost 2 bases, with 9 bases between them. This CDR3 is 14 amino acids long. Germline V gene lookup returns CDR1 SGHDN and CDR2 FVKESK. The CDR3 reads CASSLGTPGNTIYF. The CDR3 coding sequence is TGTGCCAGCAGCCTGGGGACACCTGGAAACACCATATATTTT.

This clone occurred a few times. The rearrangement uses TRBV4-1 and TRBJ1-2; a possible D gene is TRBD1 (6 bases). The CDR3 spans 15 residues. V lost 4 bases and J lost 3, with 15 bases in between. Germline V CDR1 and CDR2: MGHRA, YSYEKL. The CDR3 nucleotides read TGCGCCAGCAGCCCTCGCGTAGGGGGGGACTATGGCTACACCTTC. This codes for CASSPRVGGDYGYTF.

This chain uses TRBV7-7 with TRBJ2-5; 12 nucleotides match TRBD2. This CDR3 has 14 amino acids. Germline CDR1 is SSHAT and CDR2 is FNYEAQ (reference sequence). Trimming cost V 5 bases and J 4 bases; bases outside gene matches: 2. The CDR3 DNA reads TGTGCCAGCAGCCCGGGACTAGCGGGAGAGACCCAGTACTTC. Protein: CASSPGLAGETQYF.

The chain combines TRBV29-1 with TRBJ2-3, with 7 bases identical to TRBD1. The CDR3 sequence is 14 residues long. Germline values: CDR1 SQVTM, CDR2 ANQGSEA. The V segment lost 7 bases and the J segment 2 bases; nucleotides outside the gene matches: 9. The CDR3 sequence: CSALGQTFTDTQYF. As DNA, the CDR3 is TGCAGCGCTTTGGGACAGACTTTCACAGATACGCAGTATTTT.

The J gene is TRBJ2-7, the V gene TRBV7-8, with 7 bases matching TRBD2. V was clipped by 7 bases and J by 5 bases; unmatched bases: 14. The CDR3 extends over 15 amino acids. The germline V gene has CDR1 SGHVS and CDR2 FQNEAQ. Written as DNA, the CDR3 is TGTGCCAGCACCAGGAACCGACTAGCCGGGGACGAGCAGTACTTC. Translated, it gives CASTRNRLAGDEQYF. Full variable domain (outside the CDR3, taken from reference TRBV7-8 and TRBJ2-7): GAGVSQSPRYKVAKRGQDVALRCDPISGHVSLFWYQQALGQGPEFLTYFQNEAQLDKSGLPSDRFFAERPEGSVSTLKIQRTQQEDSAVYLCASTRNRLAGDEQYFGPGTRLTVT.